Described below is a single TCR beta chain sequence and its context. Its antigen is unknown. Other DNA sequences in this specimen translate into the identical CDR3. TCRdb's copy holds only in-frame clones and misses some; the assay was immunoSEQ multiplex PCR. The table includes millions of clones, 90% to 95% detected once. The data stem from a study of shared clonotypes between healthy human individuals. Study results and limitations: Incompleteness in sorted-subset sequencing, despite large depth, was shown by rarefaction.

The CD4+ fraction was divided into a CD45RA+ naive subset and a CD45RA-negative memory subset. Germline CDR1 and CDR2: KGHSH and LQKENI. The CDR3 totals 16 residues. With 0 bases clipped from V and 2 bases from J, the junction kept 4 bases outside the gene matches. The sample consisted of naive CD4+ T cells sorted from blood. Indicated subset: CD45RA+ positively selected. This rearrangement joins TRBV18 to TRBJ2-5; 9 bases are shared with TRBD2. This receptor was obtained from a man younger than 35 in good health. DNA of the CDR3: TGTGCCAGCTCACCACCCAACAGCGGGGGGCAAGAGACCCAGTACTTC. This codes for CASSPPNSGGQETQYF.